The rows below give T cell receptor beta chains drawn from one sample of a study of blood T cell repertoires in COVID-19. Clones were read by immunoSEQ multiplex PCR, and TCRdb kept only the in-frame ones, dropping some. Counted here are 180,000 or so clones, approximately 80% occurring once; the ten biggest clones make up roughly 9.4%. The sequencing input was peripheral blood. The origin of the receptors is a woman aged 45-65 years with active or convalescent COVID-19. Each CDR3 is given with its conserved first and last residue. A D gene is named only where the DNA matches it firmly. The size of a clone is reported for some rows only, either as once, few or many, or as a class for expanded clones.

j_call clone_size v_call d_call cdr3_length cdr3_nt cdr3_aa
TRBJ2-3 - TRBV9 TRBD2 15 TGTGCCAGCAGCGTAGGGACTAGCCCCACAGATACGCAGTATTTT CASSVGTSPTDTQYF
TRBJ1-2 - TRBV9 - 14 TGTGCCAGCAGCGCCGGGACGGGAGGGGCTGGCTACACCTTC CASSAGTGGAGYTF
TRBJ2-2 - TRBV11-2 - 15 TGTGCCAGCAGCTTAGTAGCCCAGGGTTCCGGGGAGCTGTTTTTT CASSLVAQGSGELFF
TRBJ2-5 few TRBV15 TRBD2 15 TGTGCCACCAGCAGAGCGACTAGCGGGAGGAAGACCCAGTACTTC CATSRATSGRKTQYF
TRBJ1-3 - TRBV3-1/TRBV3-2 - 15 TGTGCCAGCAGCGCCGGGACTGCTAAAGGAAACACCATATATTTT CASSAGTAKGNTIYF
TRBJ1-5 - TRBV19 - 16 TGTGCCAGTAGTACGTCGGGTGCCCGGGGCAATCAGCCCCAGCATTTT CASSTSGARGNQPQHF
TRBJ2-5 - TRBV2 - 15 TGTGCCAGCAAAGGGGGAACCCGCCCATGGGAGACCCAGTACTTC CASKGGTRPWETQYF
TRBJ1-2 - TRBV4-1 TRBD1 15 TGCGCCAGCAGCCAAGACCTGACAGGGGGGGATGGCTACACCTTC CASSQDLTGGDGYTF
TRBJ2-7 - TRBV6-2/TRBV6-3 TRBD1 13 TGTGCCAGCAGTTTGGACAGGGGATACGAGCAGTACTTC CASSLDRGYEQYF
TRBJ1-1 many TRBV29-1 - 11 TGCAGCGTCGGACAGAACACTGAAGCTTTCTTT CSVGQNTEAFF
TRBJ2-1 - TRBV28 - 17 TGTGCCAGCACCCTGAGAGGGGGTGCGAGCTCCTACAATGAGCAGTTCTTC CASTLRGGASSYNEQFF
TRBJ1-1 - TRBV13 - 16 TGTGCCAGCAGCCCCGAGGGGGGGGGCCTCAACACTGAAGCTTTCTTT CASSPEGGGLNTEAFF
TRBJ2-1 - TRBV7-9 - 14 TGTGCCAGCAGCTTACTGATCGACAGCAATGAGCAGTTCTTC CASSLLIDSNEQFF
TRBJ1-2 - TRBV15 - 15 TGTGCCACCAGCAGAGATATTCGGGGGAAGGATGGCTACACCTTC CATSRDIRGKDGYTF
TRBJ2-1 - TRBV19 TRBD1 13 TGTGCCAGTACCCCACAGGGGGCAGGGGAGCAGTTCTTC CASTPQGAGEQFF
TRBJ2-3 many TRBV7-3 TRBD1 15 TGTGCCAGCAGCCCCGAGGGACAGAGAACAGATACGCAGTATTTT CASSPEGQRTDTQYF
TRBJ1-2 - TRBV29-1 - 13 TGCAGCGTTGAAGGTGTGGACAGAAAAGGCTACACCTTC CSVEGVDRKGYTF
TRBJ1-3 - TRBV9 - 14 TGTGCCAGCAGCCTTACGACAGCTGGAAACACCATATATTTT CASSLTTAGNTIYF
TRBJ1-2 - TRBV3-1/TRBV3-2 - 14 TGTGCCAGCAGGCTTAAGGGGGTTAACTATGGCTACACCTTC CASRLKGVNYGYTF
TRBJ2-7 - TRBV7-2 - 13 TGTGCCAGCATCCCCTGGGGGGTTGATGAGCAGTACTTC CASIPWGVDEQYF
TRBJ1-2 - TRBV6-5 TRBD1 12 TGTGCCAGCAGTTACGAGACAGGGGGCTACACCTTC CASSYETGGYTF
TRBJ2-7 - TRBV20-1 TRBD2 17 TGCAGTGCTAGTGTGCCTAGCGGGAACCCCGGGGACTTGGAGCAGTACTTC CSASVPSGNPGDLEQYF
TRBJ2-7 - TRBV21-1 - 20 TGTGCCAGCAGCATGGGACTAGCGGGGGGGAAAGATTCGACAGAGGACGAGCAGTACTTC CASSMGLAGGKDSTEDEQYF
TRBJ1-6 once TRBV28 - 15 TGTGCCAGCAGCCCCGCCCACAGTGGCAATTCACCCCTCCACTTT CASSPAHSGNSPLHF
TRBJ1-2 few TRBV6-5 TRBD1 15 TGTGCCAGCAGTTATGCGAGGGACAGGGGGTCTGGCTACACCTTC CASSYARDRGSGYTF
TRBJ1-5 - TRBV19 TRBD1 16 TGTGCCAGTAGTTGGGACAGGGTCCATAGCAATCAGCCCCAGCATTTT CASSWDRVHSNQPQHF
TRBJ1-1 - TRBV18 TRBD1 17 TGTGCCAGCTCAATAGGGACAGGGCTCGTACGGGACACTGAAGCTTTCTTT CASSIGTGLVRDTEAFF
TRBJ1-6 - TRBV9 TRBD1 15 TGTGCCAGCAGCCGCGGACAGGACGGCGATTCACCCCTCCACTTT CASSRGQDGDSPLHF
TRBJ1-2 - TRBV11-2 TRBD1 13 TGTGCCAGCAGCGGGGACAGCCTCTATGGCTACACCTTC CASSGDSLYGYTF
TRBJ1-1 - TRBV11-2 TRBD1 16 TGTGCCAGCAGCTCCCATTCCCAGGACAGGAATCTTGAAGCTTTCTTT CASSSHSQDRNLEAFF
TRBJ2-1 - TRBV28 TRBD2 16 TGTGCCAGCACGAGACTAGCGGGAGTCCCCTACAATGAGCAGTTCTTC CASTRLAGVPYNEQFF
TRBJ2-3 - TRBV2 TRBD2 14 TGTGCCAGCAGTGATCCTGGGGGACTAGCACACCCGTATTTT CASSDPGGLAHPYF
TRBJ1-1 few TRBV6-1 - 13 TGTGCCAGCAGTCCCCCCACAGGGAACGAAGCTTTCTTT CASSPPTGNEAFF
TRBJ1-6 - TRBV19 - 14 TGTGCCACCCGTGTGGGGCAAAACGTTTCACCCCTCCACTTT CATRVGQNVSPLHF
TRBJ2-7 - TRBV29-1 TRBD2 14 TGCAGCGTTCGAAGCGGGAGGGGTTCGGGCGAGCAGTACTTC CSVRSGRGSGEQYF
TRBJ1-6 once TRBV28 TRBD1 16 TGTGCCAGCAGTTCCTTGACAGGGGCAAGGAATTCACCCCTCCACTTT CASSSLTGARNSPLHF
TRBJ1-2 - TRBV19 TRBD1 12 TGTGCCAGTACCTCACAGGGGTTTGGCTACACCTTC CASTSQGFGYTF
TRBJ2-2 - TRBV4-3 - 15 TGCGCCAGCAGCCGCCTCGGGGGGAACACCGGGGAGCTGTTTTTT CASSRLGGNTGELFF
TRBJ2-1 - TRBV27 TRBD1 15 TGTGCCAGCAGTTCAATGGGACAGGGGGTAAATGAGCAGTTCTTC CASSSMGQGVNEQFF
TRBJ1-1 - TRBV28 TRBD1 11 TGTGCCAGCAGATACAGGGGTGAAGCTTTCTTT CASRYRGEAFF
TRBJ1-2 - TRBV7-2 TRBD1 13 TGTGCCAGCAGCCTGGACAGGGTCGGTGGCTACACCTTC CASSLDRVGGYTF
TRBJ2-3 - TRBV19 TRBD2 15 TGTGCCAGTATGCCTCGGGGGGTGCCCACAGATACGCAGTATTTT CASMPRGVPTDTQYF
TRBJ1-5 - TRBV28 - 13 TGTGCCAGCAGTTTATACAGGGACCAGCCCCAGCATTTT CASSLYRDQPQHF
TRBJ2-5 - TRBV7-9 TRBD2 18 TGTGCCAGCAGCCCGGGGACTAGCGGGGGAAAAAGGCAAGAGACCCAGTACTTC CASSPGTSGGKRQETQYF
TRBJ2-7 - TRBV7-2 TRBD1 14 TGTGCCAGCAGCTCCGGGGACAGTCCCTACGAGCAGTACTTC CASSSGDSPYEQYF
TRBJ1-1 - TRBV5-3 TRBD1 12 TGTGCCAGAAGCACGACAGGGGACCGCGCTTTCTTT CARSTTGDRAFF
TRBJ1-2 - TRBV2 - 14 TGTGCCAGCAGTCCCGGACAGAGATCCTATGGCTACACCTTC CASSPGQRSYGYTF
TRBJ2-1 - TRBV9 - 13 TGTGCCAGCAGCGTAGGGCAGGGATATGAGCAGTTCTTC CASSVGQGYEQFF
TRBJ1-1 once TRBV30 - 16 TGTGCCTGGAGTGAGGAATTTGGGCAGGCACATGCTAAAGCTTTCTTT CAWSEEFGQAHAKAFF